Presented here are 23 T cell receptor beta chains from one specimen sequenced in a study of blood T cell repertoires in COVID-19. Sequencing was performed with immunoSEQ multiplex PCR; in TCRdb, only in-frame clones are kept and a portion is missing. The sample records about 230,000 clones, about 84% being singletons. Sequenced material: peripheral blood. The origin of the receptors is a woman older than 75 with acute or convalescent COVID-19.

The V call is TRBV6-5, the J call TRBJ2-7, with D maybe TRBD2 (6 bases). Between the trimmed V and J ends, which lost 6 bases and 3 bases, there was a span of 12 bases. Germline lookup yields CDR1 MNHEY and CDR2 SVGAGI. This CDR3 region has 13 residues. The chain's CDR3 is CASRPGLRYEQYF. CDR3 nucleotide sequence: TGTGCCAGCAGACCGGGACTTCGCTACGAGCAGTACTTC.

The V call is TRBV29-1, the J call TRBJ2-1; 9 bases match TRBD1. The CDR3 contains 14 residues. Germline CDR1 is SQVTM and CDR2 is ANQGSEA. The V segment lost 7 bases and the J segment 6 bases; nucleotides outside the gene matches: 10. This CDR3 is CSAKTGGIINEQFF. The CDR3 nucleotides are TGCAGCGCAAAGACAGGGGGAATCATCAATGAGCAGTTCTTC.

The genes are TRBV6-4 and TRBJ2-2; 8 bases line up with TRBD1. The CDR3 contains 14 residues. The germline gives CDR1 MRHNA, CDR2 SNTAGT. The V and J ends lost 6 bases and 1 base, in that order; junction bases with no gene match: 1. This chain's CDR3 is CASSGQGNTGELFF. CDR3 DNA: TGTGCCAGCAGCGGACAGGGGAACACCGGGGAGCTGTTTTTT.

In this sample, this clone turned up many times. This sequence joins TRBV27 and TRBJ2-6; 11 nucleotides align to TRBD1. J was trimmed by 0 bases and V by 5 bases; bases with no gene match: 6. This CDR3 contains 18 residues. Germline lookup yields CDR1 MNHEY and CDR2 SMNVEV (reference sequence). The CDR3 region is CASSSWTGGHSGANVLTF. CDR3 DNA sequence: TGTGCCAGCAGTAGCTGGACAGGGGGCCACTCTGGGGCCAACGTCCTGACTTTC.

The chain couples TRBV5-1 to TRBJ2-1; 9 bases are shared with TRBD1. Germline V lookup: CDR1 SGHRS, CDR2 YFSETQ. This CDR3 is 15 amino acids long. V was clipped by 6 bases and J by 3 bases; unmatched bases: 7. The CDR3 region has the DNA TGCGCCAGCACCCCAGTGACAGGGGGCTACAATGAGCAGTTCTTC. This encodes CASTPVTGGYNEQFF.

The DNA for the CDR3 is TGTGCCAGCAGTCCCTTAAATCAGCCCCAGCATTTT. Its protein product is CASSPLNQPQHF. The J gene is TRBJ1-5, the V gene TRBV27; D remains ambiguous. Germline V gene lookup returns CDR1 MNHEY and CDR2 SMNVEV (reference sequence). The length of the CDR3 is 12 residues. The V end was cut by 5 bases, the J end by 4 bases, with 6 bases between.

The chain carries TRBV5-4 and TRBJ1-6; D is possibly TRBD1 (6 bases). CDR1 is SGHNT, CDR2 YYREEE, per germline (reference sequence). V was cut by 3 bases and J by 5 bases, with 9 bases left in between. This CDR3 has 14 residues. CDR3 protein: CASSWTVDNSPLHF. DNA of the CDR3: TGTGCCAGCAGCTGGACAGTTGATAATTCACCCCTCCACTTT.

The chain is built from TRBV19 and TRBJ1-2; D unclear. Trimming cost V 6 bases and J 4 bases, with 12 bases left between them. CDR3 size: 13 residues. The germline V gene has CDR1 LNHDA and CDR2 SQIVND (reference sequence). The CDR3 nucleotides are TGTGCCAGTAGCCTCCCCTCAGGCTATGGCTACACCTTC. The encoded protein is CASSLPSGYGYTF.

The genes are TRBV11-2 and TRBJ2-1, with TRBD2 matching 12 bases. The CDR3 length is 15 residues. V gave up 5 bases and J gave up 8 bases; unmatched junction bases: 7. The germline V gene encodes CDR1 SGHAT and CDR2 FQNNGV. DNA for the CDR3: TGTGCCAGCAGCCACCTAGCGGGAGGGGGGCATGAGCAGTTCTTC. Protein sequence: CASSHLAGGGHEQFF.

This chain uses TRBV6-2 or TRBV6-3 with TRBJ1-4; 8 positions match TRBD1. CDR3 length: 13 amino acids. With 2 bases clipped from V and 10 bases from J, the junction kept 3 bases outside the gene matches. The germline V gene encodes CDR1 MNHEY and CDR2 SVGEGT. CDR3 sequence reads: CASSYSDRGKLFF. The CDR3 DNA sequence: TGTGCCAGCAGTTACAGCGACAGGGGAAAACTGTTTTTT.

J is TRBJ1-6 and V is TRBV5-6; the match to TRBD1 covers 8 bases. The J segment lost 5 bases and the V segment lost 1 base, leaving 2 bases of the junction unmatched. This CDR3 region has 15 residues. Germline V gene lookup returns CDR1 SGHDT and CDR2 YYEEEE. The CDR3 sequence: CASSLLDRDNSPLHF. The DNA for the CDR3 is TGTGCCAGCAGCTTGTTGGACAGGGATAATTCACCCCTCCACTTT.

The CDR3 protein is CACQTAGHSYEQYF. The CDR3, as DNA: TGTGCCTGCCAAACGGCAGGTCACTCCTACGAGCAGTACTTC. The V and J genes are TRBV30 and TRBJ2-7; D is ambiguous. The V end lost 6 bases, the J end lost 0 bases, and 15 bases lay between the germline ends. This CDR3 is 14 amino acids long. Per the germline V gene, CDR1 is GTSNPN and CDR2 is SVGIG (reference sequence).

This clone has just one count. This chain uses TRBV2 with TRBJ2-2; D is undetermined. Germline CDR1 is SNHLY and CDR2 is FYNNEI. The CDR3 has 14 amino acids. Trimming cost V 3 bases and J 2 bases, with 7 bases left between them. The CDR3 DNA sequence: TGTGCCAGCAGTGATTGGCAAAACACCGGGGAGCTGTTTTTT. Encoded protein: CASSDWQNTGELFF. Combining the CDR3 with reference TRBV2 and TRBJ2-2 gives the whole variable domain EPEVTQTPSHQVTQMGQEVILRCVPISNHLYFYWYRQILGQKVEFLVSFYNNEISEKSEIFDDQFSVERPDGSNFTLKIRSTKLEDSAMYFCASSDWQNTGELFFGEGSRLTVL.

This clone has just a few counts. The V gene is TRBV19, the J gene TRBJ1-1; D ambiguous. Germline V gene sequence: CDR1 LNHDA, CDR2 SQIVND (reference sequence). V was cut by 1 base and J by 2 bases, with 11 bases left in between. The CDR3 extends over 15 amino acids. CDR3 coding DNA: TGTGCCAGTAGTATAGGCCGGGGATCAAACACTGAAGCTTTCTTT. Translated, it gives CASSIGRGSNTEAFF. Using reference TRBV19 and TRBJ1-1 for the parts outside the CDR3, the full variable domain is DGGITQSPKYLFRKEGQNVTLSCEQNLNHDAMYWYRQDPGQGLRLIYYSQIVNDFQKGDIAEGYSVSREKKESFPLTVTSAQKNPTAFYLCASSIGRGSNTEAFFGQGTRLTVV.

The V and J genes are TRBV5-5 and TRBJ2-5; TRBD2 aligns across 10 bases. Germline trimming cut 0 bases from V and 1 base from J; bases unmatched to any gene: 3. The CDR3 sequence is 16 residues long. CDR1 SGHKS and CDR2 YYEKEE come from the germline V gene (reference sequence). The chain's CDR3 is CASSLATSGAQETQYF. Here the CDR3 DNA reads TGTGCCAGCAGCTTGGCCACTAGCGGGGCCCAAGAGACCCAGTACTTC.

The rearrangement uses TRBV30 and TRBJ1-5; 7 bases are a match to TRBD1. This CDR3 comprises 13 residues. Germline-derived CDR1 and CDR2 are GTSNPN and SVGIG (reference sequence). Germline trimming cut 4 bases from V and 2 bases from J; bases unmatched to any gene: 2. In DNA, the CDR3 is TGTGCCTGGAACAGGGGAGGCAATCAGCCCCAGCATTTT. Its protein product is CAWNRGGNQPQHF.

This chain joins TRBV9 and TRBJ1-1, with D tentatively TRBD1 (6 bases). The CDR3 is 13 residues long. V lost 3 bases, J lost 8 bases, and 14 bases lay in between. In germline, CDR1 is SGDLS, CDR2 YYNGEE. CDR3 coding DNA: TGTGCCAGCAGCGCGACCCAAGGGGGAGAAGCTTTCTTT. It encodes CASSATQGGEAFF.

The rearrangement joins TRBV27 to TRBJ1-1; tentative D call: TRBD1 (5 bases). Trimming removed 5 bases at V and 3 bases at J, with 13 bases between. The CDR3 runs to 14 residues. The V gene's germline CDR1 is MNHEY and CDR2 SMNVEV (reference sequence). DNA of the CDR3: TGTGCCAGCAGTCAACCCGACAGAGACACTGAAGCTTTCTTT. Amino acids: CASSQPDRDTEAFF.

This chain links TRBV30 with TRBJ2-5; 7 bases line up with TRBD2. Looked up from germline, CDR1 is GTSNPN and CDR2 is SVGIG (reference sequence). Trimming at V came to 2 bases and at J to 5 bases, leaving 14 bases not matched to a gene. The CDR3 has 16 residues. CDR3 sequence: CAWSLGREIIGETQYF. DNA for the CDR3: TGTGCCTGGAGTTTAGGGCGGGAGATTATAGGGGAGACCCAGTACTTC.

The chain links TRBV7-2 to TRBJ1-5, with 8 bases lining up with TRBD1. V lost 5 bases to trimming and J lost 3 bases; unmatched junction nucleotides: 9. Germline V gene data show CDR1 as SGHTA and CDR2 as FQGNSA. This CDR3 region has 16 residues. This chain's CDR3 is CASSLPGQDLNQPQHF. As DNA, the CDR3 is TGTGCCAGCAGCCTGCCGGGACAGGACCTCAATCAGCCCCAGCATTTT.

This clone has only a few counts. This rearrangement joins TRBV2 to TRBJ2-7, with a possible D match to TRBD1 (6 bases). This CDR3 has 13 residues. The V gene lost 8 bases and the J gene lost 4 bases, with 15 bases spanning the gap. Germline values: CDR1 SNHLY, CDR2 FYNNEI. This CDR3 is CASGVNRGYEQYF. The DNA for the CDR3 is TGTGCCAGCGGGGTCAATAGGGGGTACGAGCAGTACTTC.

The chain has TRBV6-5 and TRBJ2-2; a weak D match, TRBD2 (6 bases). Germline loops: CDR1 MNHEY, CDR2 SVGAGI. V was pared by 2 bases and J by 2 bases, with 9 bases between. The CDR3 runs to 15 residues. The CDR3 here is CASSYAGSNTGELFF. The DNA of the CDR3 is TGTGCCAGCAGTTACGCCGGGAGTAACACCGGGGAGCTGTTTTTT.

In this sample, this clone turned up a few times. The gene calls are TRBV18 and TRBJ1-1; D remains unclear. Germline loops: CDR1 KGHSH, CDR2 LQKENI. This CDR3 contains 15 residues. Trimming took 6 bases from V and 5 from J, leaving 19 bases between them. As DNA, the CDR3 is TGTGCCAGCTCTTCGGCGAGCACCCTCGGGACTGAAGCTTTCTTT. Protein: CASSSASTLGTEAFF.